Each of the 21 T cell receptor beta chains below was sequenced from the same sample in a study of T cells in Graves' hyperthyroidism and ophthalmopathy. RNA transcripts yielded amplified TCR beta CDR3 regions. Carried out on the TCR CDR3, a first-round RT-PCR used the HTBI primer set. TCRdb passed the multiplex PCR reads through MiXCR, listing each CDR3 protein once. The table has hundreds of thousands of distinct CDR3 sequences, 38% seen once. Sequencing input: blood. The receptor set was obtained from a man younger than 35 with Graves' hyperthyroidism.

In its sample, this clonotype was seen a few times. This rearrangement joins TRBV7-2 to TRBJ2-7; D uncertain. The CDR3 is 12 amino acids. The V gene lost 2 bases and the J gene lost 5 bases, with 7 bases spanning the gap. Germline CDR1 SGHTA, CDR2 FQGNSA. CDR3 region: CASSLLVHEQYF. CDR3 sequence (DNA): TGTGCCAGCAGCTTATTGGTGCACGAGCAGTACTTC.

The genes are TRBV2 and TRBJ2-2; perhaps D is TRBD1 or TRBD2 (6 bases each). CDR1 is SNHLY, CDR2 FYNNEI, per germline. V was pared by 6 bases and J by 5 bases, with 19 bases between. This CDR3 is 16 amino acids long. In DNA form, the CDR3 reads TGTGCCAGCAGGCCCTTCGACAGGAGGGAGACCGGGGAGCTGTTTTTT. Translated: CASRPFDRRETGELFF.

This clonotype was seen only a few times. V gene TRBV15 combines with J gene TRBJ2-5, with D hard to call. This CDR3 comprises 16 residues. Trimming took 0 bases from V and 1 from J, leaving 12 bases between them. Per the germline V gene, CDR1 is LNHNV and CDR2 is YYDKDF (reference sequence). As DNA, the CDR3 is TGTGCCACCAGCAGAGATATGGCGCAGCCCCAAGAGACCCAGTACTTC. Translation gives CATSRDMAQPQETQYF.

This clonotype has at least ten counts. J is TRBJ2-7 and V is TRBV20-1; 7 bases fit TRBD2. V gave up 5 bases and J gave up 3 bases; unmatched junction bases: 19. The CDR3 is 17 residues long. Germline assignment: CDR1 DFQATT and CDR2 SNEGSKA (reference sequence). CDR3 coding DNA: TGCAGTGCTTCGGGCGGGGTCCGACGACGGGGGGACTACGAGCAGTACTTC. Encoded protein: CSASGGVRRRGDYEQYF.

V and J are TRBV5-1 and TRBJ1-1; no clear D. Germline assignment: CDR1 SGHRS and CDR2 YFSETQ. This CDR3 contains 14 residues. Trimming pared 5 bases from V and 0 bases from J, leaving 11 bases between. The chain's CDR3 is CASRSQSMNTEAFF. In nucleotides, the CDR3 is TGCGCCAGCAGGTCACAGAGCATGAACACTGAAGCTTTCTTT.

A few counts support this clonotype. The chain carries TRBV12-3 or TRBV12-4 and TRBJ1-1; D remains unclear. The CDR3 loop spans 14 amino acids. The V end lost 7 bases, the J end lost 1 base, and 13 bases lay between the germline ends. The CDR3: CASTNREANTEAFF. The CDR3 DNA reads TGTGCCAGCACCAACCGGGAGGCGAACACTGAAGCTTTCTTT.

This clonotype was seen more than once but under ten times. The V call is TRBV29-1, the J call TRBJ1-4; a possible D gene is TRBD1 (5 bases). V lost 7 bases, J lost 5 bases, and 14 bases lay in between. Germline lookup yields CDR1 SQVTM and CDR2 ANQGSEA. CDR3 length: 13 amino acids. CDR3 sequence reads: CSGLDRGNEKLFF. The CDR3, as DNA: TGCAGCGGGCTAGACAGAGGGAATGAAAAACTGTTTTTT.

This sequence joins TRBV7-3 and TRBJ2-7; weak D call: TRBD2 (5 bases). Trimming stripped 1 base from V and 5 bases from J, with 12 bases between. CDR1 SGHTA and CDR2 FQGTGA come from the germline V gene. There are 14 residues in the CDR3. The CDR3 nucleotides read TGTGCCAGCAGCTTAAGAGGTGAGGGCGACGAGCAGTACTTC. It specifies CASSLRGEGDEQYF. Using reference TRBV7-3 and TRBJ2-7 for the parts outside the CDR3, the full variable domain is GAGVSQTPSNKVTEKGKYVELRCDPISGHTALYWYRQSLGQGPEFLIYFQGTGAADDSGLPNDRFFAVRPEGSVSTLKIQRTERGDSAVYLCASSLRGEGDEQYFGPGTRLTVT.

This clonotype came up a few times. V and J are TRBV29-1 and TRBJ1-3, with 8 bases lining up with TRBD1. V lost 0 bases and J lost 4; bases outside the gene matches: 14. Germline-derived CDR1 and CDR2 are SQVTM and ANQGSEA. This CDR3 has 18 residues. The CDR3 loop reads CSVEDRGPTGAGGNTIYF. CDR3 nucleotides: TGCAGCGTTGAAGATCGGGGGCCGACAGGGGCGGGAGGAAACACCATATATTTT.

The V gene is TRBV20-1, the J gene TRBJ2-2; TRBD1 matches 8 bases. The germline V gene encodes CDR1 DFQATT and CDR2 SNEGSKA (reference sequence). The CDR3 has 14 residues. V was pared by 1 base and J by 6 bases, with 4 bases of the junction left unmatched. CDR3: CSARGTGRPGELFF. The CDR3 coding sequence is TGCAGTGCTAGAGGGACAGGGCGTCCCGGGGAGCTGTTTTTT.

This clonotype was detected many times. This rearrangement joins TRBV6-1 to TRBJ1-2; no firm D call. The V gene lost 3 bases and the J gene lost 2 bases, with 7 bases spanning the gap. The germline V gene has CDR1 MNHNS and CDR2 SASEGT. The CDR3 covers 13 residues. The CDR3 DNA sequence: TGTGCCAGCAGTGAGGCGGGAAACTATGGCTACACCTTC. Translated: CASSEAGNYGYTF.

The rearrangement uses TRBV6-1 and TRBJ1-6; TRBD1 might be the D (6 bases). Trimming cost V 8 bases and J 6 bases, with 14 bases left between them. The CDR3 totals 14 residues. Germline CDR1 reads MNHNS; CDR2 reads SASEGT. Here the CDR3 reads CASRGGSANSPLHF. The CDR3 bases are TGTGCCAGCCGGGGGGGCAGCGCTAATTCACCCCTCCACTTT.

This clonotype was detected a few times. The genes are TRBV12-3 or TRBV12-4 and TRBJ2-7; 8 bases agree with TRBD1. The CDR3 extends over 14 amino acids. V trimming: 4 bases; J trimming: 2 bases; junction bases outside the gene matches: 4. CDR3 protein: CASSSDRAAYEQYF. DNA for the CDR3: TGTGCCAGCAGTTCGGACAGGGCCGCCTACGAGCAGTACTTC.

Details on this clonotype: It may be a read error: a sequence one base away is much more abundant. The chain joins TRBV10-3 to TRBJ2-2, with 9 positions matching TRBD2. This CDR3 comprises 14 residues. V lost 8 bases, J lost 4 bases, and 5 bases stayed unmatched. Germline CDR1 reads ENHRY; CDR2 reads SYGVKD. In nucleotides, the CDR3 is TGTGCCATCTCTAGCGGGGCGAGCACCGGGGAGCTGTTTTTT. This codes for CAISSGASTGELFF.

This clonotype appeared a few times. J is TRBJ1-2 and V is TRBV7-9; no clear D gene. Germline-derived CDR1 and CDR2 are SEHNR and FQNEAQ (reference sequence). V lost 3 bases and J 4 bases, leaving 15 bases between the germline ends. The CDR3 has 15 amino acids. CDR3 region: CASSFGGRNFYGYTF. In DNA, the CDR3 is TGTGCCAGCAGCTTCGGCGGCCGGAACTTCTATGGCTACACCTTC.

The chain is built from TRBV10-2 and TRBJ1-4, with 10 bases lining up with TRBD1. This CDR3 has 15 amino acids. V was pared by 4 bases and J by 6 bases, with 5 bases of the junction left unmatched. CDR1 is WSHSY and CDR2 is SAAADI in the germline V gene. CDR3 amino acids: CASSARDRGYEKLFF. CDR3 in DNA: TGCGCCAGCAGTGCCCGGGACAGGGGTTATGAAAAACTGTTTTTT.

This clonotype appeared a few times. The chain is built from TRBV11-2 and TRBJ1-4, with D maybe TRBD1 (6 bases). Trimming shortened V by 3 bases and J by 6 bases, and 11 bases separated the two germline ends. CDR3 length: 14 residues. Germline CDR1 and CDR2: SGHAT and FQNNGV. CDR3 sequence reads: CASSLHGGHEKLFF. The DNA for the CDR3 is TGTGCCAGCAGCTTGCATGGGGGGCATGAAAAACTGTTTTTT.

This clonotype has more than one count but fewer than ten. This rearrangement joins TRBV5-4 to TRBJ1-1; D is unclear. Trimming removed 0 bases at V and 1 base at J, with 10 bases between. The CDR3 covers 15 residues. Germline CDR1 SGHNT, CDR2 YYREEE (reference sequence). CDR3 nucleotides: TGTGCCAGCAGCTTGGAGTGGGATCGGAACACTGAAGCTTTCTTT. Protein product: CASSLEWDRNTEAFF.

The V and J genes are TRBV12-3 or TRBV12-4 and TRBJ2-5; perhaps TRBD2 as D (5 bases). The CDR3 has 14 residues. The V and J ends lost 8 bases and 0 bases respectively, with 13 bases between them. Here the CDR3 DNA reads TGTGCCAGCGGACTCTCGGGCGACCAAGAGACCCAGTACTTC. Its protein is CASGLSGDQETQYF.

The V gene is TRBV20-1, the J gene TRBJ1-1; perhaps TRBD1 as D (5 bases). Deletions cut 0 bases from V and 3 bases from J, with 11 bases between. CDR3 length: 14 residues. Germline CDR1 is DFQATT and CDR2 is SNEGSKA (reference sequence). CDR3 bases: TGCAGTGCTAGAGATTGGGGGGTGGACACTGAAGCTTTCTTT. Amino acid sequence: CSARDWGVDTEAFF.

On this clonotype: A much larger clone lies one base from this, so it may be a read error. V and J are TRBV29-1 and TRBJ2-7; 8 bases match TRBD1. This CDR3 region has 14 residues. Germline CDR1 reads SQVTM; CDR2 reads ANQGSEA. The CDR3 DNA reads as TGCAACGTCCAAGCGCCGGACAGGGATTACGAGCAGTACTTC. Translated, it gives CNVQAPDRDYEQYF.